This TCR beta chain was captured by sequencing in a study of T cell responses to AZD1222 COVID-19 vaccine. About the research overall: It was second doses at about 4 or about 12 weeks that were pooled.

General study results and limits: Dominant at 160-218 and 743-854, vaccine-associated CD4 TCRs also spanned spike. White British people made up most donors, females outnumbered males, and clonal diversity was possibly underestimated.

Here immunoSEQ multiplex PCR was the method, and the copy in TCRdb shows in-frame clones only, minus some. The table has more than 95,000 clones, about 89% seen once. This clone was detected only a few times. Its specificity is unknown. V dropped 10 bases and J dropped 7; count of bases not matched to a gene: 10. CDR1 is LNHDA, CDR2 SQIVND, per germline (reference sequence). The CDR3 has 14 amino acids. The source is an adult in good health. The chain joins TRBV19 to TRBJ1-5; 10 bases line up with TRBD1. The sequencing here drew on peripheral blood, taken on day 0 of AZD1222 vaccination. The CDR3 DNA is TGTGCCACACGCGGGACAGGGGCGGCGCAGCCCCAGCATTTT. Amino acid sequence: CATRGTGAAQPQHF.